The 2 T cell receptor beta chains given below trace back to one sample, sequenced in a study of T cells in Graves' hyperthyroidism and ophthalmopathy. There were TCR beta CDR3 regions amplified from RNA transcripts. The TCR CDR3 first-round RT-PCR relied on the HTBI primer set. TCRdb re-analysed the multiplex PCR reads in MiXCR, keeping a single row per CDR3 protein. The sample contains about 540,000 distinct CDR3 sequences, 46% of which appear only once. Sample: peripheral blood or thyroid tissue (not recorded which). Every receptor here comes from a woman aged 18-35 years with Graves' hyperthyroidism.

This clonotype was seen a single time. This chain connects TRBV2 to TRBJ2-5, with D maybe TRBD2 (5 bases). The germline gives CDR1 SNHLY, CDR2 FYNNEI. Trimming cost V 6 bases and J 2 bases, with 16 bases left between them. The CDR3 totals 15 residues. The CDR3 is CASRPAATSQETQYF. As DNA, the CDR3 is TGTGCCAGCAGACCAGCGGCGACTTCACAAGAGACCCAGTACTTC.

The DNA of the CDR3 is TGTGCCAGCAGTCGGGGACAGGCCGGCGAGACCCAGTACTTC. Translated: CASSRGQAGETQYF. The V call is TRBV9, the J call TRBJ2-5; 8 nucleotides match TRBD1. V was clipped by 5 bases and J by 5 bases; unmatched bases: 8. This CDR3 region has 14 residues. CDR1 and CDR2 from the germline V gene are SGDLS and YYNGEE.